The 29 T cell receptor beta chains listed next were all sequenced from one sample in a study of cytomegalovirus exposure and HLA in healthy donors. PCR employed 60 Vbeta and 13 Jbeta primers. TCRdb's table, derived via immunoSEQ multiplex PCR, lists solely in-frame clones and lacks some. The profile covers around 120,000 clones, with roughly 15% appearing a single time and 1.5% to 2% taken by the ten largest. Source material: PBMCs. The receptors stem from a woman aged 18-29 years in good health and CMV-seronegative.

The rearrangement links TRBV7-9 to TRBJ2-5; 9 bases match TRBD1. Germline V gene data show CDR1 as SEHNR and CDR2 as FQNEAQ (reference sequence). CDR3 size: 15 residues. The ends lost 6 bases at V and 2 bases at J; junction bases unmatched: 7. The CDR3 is CASRQGTGRQETQYF. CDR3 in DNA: TGTGCCAGCAGACAGGGGACAGGGAGACAAGAGACCCAGTACTTC.

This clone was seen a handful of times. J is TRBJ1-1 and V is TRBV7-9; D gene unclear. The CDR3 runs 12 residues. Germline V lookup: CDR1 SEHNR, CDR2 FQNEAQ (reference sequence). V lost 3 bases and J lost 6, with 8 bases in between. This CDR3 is CASSFWEAEAFF. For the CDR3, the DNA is TGTGCCAGCAGCTTCTGGGAGGCTGAAGCTTTCTTT.

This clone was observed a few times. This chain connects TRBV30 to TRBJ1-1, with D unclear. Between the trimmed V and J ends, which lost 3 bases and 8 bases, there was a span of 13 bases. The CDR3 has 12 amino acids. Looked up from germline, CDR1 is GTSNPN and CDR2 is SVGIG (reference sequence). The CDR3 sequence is CAWSVGSSEAFF. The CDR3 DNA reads TGTGCCTGGAGCGTTGGGAGCTCGGAAGCTTTCTTT.

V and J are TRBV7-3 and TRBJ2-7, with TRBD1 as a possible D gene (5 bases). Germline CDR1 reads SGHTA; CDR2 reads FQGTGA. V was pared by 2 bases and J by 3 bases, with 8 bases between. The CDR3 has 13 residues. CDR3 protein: CASSLDSNYEQYF. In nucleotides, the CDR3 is TGTGCCAGCAGCTTAGACAGCAACTACGAGCAGTACTTC. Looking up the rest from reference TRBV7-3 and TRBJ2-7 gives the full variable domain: GAGVSQTPSNKVTEKGKYVELRCDPISGHTALYWYRQSLGQGPEFLIYFQGTGAADDSGLPNDRFFAVRPEGSVSTLKIQRTERGDSAVYLCASSLDSNYEQYFGPGTRLTVT.

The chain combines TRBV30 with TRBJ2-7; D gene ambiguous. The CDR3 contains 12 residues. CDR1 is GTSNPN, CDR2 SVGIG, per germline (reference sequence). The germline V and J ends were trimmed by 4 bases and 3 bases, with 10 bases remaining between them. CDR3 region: CAWTRSLYEQYF. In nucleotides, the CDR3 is TGTGCCTGGACCCGGAGTCTCTACGAGCAGTACTTC.

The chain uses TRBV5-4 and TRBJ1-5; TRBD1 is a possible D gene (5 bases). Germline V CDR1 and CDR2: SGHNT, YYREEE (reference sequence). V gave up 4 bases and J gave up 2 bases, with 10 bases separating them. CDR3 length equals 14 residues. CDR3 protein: CASSQGGRNQPQHF. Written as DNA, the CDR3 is TGTGCCAGCAGCCAGGGAGGACGCAATCAGCCCCAGCATTTT.

CDR3 coding DNA: TGTGCCAGCAGCGCGGCGACAGTTAATAATGAAAAACTGTTTTTT. It is translated as CASSAATVNNEKLFF. This chain links TRBV9 with TRBJ1-4, with D possibly TRBD1 on 5 matching bases. Germline V gives CDR1 SGDLS, CDR2 YYNGEE. This CDR3 is 15 amino acids long. V was pared by 3 bases and J by 4 bases, with 13 bases between.

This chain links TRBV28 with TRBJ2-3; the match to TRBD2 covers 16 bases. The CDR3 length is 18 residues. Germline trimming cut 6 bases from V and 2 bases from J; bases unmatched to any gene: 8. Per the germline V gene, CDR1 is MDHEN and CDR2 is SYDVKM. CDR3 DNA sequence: TGTGCCAGCAGAACCGCGGGACTAGCGGGGGGGAACACAGATACGCAGTATTTT. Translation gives CASRTAGLAGGNTDTQYF. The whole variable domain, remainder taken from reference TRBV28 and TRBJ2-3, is DVKVTQSSRYLVKRTGEKVFLECVQDMDHENMFWYRQDPGLGLRLIYFSYDVKMKEKGDIPEGYSVSREKKERFSLILESASTNQTSMYLCASRTAGLAGGNTDTQYFGPGTRLTVL.

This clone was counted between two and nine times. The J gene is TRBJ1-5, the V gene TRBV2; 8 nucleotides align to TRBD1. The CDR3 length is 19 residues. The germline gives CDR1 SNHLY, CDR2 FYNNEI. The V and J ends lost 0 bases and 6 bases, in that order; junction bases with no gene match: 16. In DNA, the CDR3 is TGTGCCAGCAGTGAAGCGCTTCGGCAGGACAGGGCCGGTAGTCAGCCCCAGCATTTT. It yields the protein CASSEALRQDRAGSQPQHF.

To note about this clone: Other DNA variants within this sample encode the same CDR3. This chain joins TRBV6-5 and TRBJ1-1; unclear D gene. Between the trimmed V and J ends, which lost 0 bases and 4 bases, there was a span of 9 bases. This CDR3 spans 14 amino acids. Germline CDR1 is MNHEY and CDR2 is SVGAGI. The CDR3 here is CASSYSGRGTEAFF. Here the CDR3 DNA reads TGTGCCAGCAGTTACTCTGGCCGGGGCACTGAAGCTTTCTTT.

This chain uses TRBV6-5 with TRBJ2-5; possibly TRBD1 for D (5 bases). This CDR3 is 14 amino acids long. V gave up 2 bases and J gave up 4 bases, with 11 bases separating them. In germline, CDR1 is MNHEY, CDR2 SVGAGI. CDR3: CASSYGRQGETQYF. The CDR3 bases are TGTGCCAGCAGTTACGGTCGGCAGGGAGAGACCCAGTACTTC.

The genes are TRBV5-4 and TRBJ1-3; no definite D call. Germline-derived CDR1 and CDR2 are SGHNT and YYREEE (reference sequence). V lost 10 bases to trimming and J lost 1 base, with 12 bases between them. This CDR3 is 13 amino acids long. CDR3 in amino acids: CAGPSRSGNTIYF. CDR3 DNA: TGTGCCGGCCCAAGTCGTTCTGGAAACACCATATATTTT.

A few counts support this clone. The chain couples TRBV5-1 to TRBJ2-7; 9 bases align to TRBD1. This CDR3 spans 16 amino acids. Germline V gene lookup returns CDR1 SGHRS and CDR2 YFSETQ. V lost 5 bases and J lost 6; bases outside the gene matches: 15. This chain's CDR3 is CASSSIQGAEPLEQYF. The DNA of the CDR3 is TGCGCCAGCAGTTCTATACAGGGGGCTGAACCCCTCGAGCAGTACTTC.

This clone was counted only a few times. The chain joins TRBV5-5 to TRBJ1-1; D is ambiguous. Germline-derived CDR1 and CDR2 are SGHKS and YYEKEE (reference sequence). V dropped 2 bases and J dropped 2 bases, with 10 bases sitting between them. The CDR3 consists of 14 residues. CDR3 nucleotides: TGTGCCAGCAGCTTATCGGGGTATAACACTGAAGCTTTCTTT. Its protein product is CASSLSGYNTEAFF. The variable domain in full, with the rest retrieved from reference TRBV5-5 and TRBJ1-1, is DAGVTQSPTHLIKTRGQQVTLRCSPISGHKSVSWYQQVLGQGPQFIFQYYEKEERGRGNFPDRFSARQFPNYSSELNVNALLLGDSALYLCASSLSGYNTEAFFGQGTRLTVV.

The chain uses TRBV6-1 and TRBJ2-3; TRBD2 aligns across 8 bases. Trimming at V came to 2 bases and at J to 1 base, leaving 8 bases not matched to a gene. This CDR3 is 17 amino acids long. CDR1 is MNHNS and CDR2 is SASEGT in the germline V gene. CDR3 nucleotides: TGTGCCAGCAGTGAACGCCGCGGGGGGACCGGCACAGATACGCAGTATTTT. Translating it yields CASSERRGGTGTDTQYF.

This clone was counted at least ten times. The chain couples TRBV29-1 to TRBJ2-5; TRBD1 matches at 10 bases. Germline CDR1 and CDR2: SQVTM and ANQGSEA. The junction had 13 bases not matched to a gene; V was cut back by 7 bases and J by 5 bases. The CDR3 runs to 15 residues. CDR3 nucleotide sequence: TGCAGCGGGAAGGAGCGACAGGGGGCGCGGGAGACCCAGTACTTC. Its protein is CSGKERQGARETQYF.

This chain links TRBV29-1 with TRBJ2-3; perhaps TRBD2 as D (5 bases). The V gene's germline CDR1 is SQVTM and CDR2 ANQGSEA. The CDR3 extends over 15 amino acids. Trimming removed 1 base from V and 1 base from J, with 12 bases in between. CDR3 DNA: TGCAGCGTTGAAGGTAGCGTACCTCGCACAGATACGCAGTATTTT. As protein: CSVEGSVPRTDTQYF.

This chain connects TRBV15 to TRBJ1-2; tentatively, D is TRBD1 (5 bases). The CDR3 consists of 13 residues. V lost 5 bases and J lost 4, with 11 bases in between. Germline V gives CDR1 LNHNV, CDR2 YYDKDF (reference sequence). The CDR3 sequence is CATSRGTGYGYTF. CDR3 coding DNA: TGTGCCACCAGCCGCGGGACGGGCTATGGCTACACCTTC.

The CDR3 DNA sequence: TGCGCCAGGGACCGGAGGGAAGAGACCCAGTACTTC. It translates to CARDRREETQYF. The V and J genes are TRBV10-1 and TRBJ2-5; tentatively, D is TRBD2 (6 bases). Germline CDR1 and CDR2: WNHNN and SYGVQD (reference sequence). The V gene lost 9 bases and the J gene lost 3 bases, with 11 bases spanning the gap. CDR3 length equals 12 residues.

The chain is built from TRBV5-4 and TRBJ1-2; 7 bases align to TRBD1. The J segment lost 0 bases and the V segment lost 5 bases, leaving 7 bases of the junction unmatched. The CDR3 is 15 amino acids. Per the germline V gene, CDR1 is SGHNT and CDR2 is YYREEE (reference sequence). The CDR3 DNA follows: TGTGCCAGCAGGAACCGGGACAGTACTAACTATGGCTACACCTTC. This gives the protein CASRNRDSTNYGYTF.

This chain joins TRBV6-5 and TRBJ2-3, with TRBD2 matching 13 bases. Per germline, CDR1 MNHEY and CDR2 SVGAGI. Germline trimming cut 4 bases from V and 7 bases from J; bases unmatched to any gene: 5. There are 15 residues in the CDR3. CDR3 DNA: TGTGCCAGCAGTTCGGGACTAGCGGGAATATATACGCAGTATTTT. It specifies CASSSGLAGIYTQYF.

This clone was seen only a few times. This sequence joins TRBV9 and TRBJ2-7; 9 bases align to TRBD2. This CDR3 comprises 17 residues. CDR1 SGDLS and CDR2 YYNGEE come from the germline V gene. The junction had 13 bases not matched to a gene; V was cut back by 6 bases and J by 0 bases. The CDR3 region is CASTQGSGGTNSYEQYF. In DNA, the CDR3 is TGTGCCAGCACCCAGGGAAGCGGGGGGACCAACTCCTACGAGCAGTACTTC.

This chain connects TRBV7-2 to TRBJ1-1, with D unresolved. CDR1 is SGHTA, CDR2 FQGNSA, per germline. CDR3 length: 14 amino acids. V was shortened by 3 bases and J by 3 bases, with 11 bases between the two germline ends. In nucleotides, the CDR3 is TGTGCCAGCAGCTTTACTAACGGGGACACTGAAGCTTTCTTT. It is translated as CASSFTNGDTEAFF. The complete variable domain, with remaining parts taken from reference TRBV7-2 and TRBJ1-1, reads GAGVSQSPSNKVTEKGKDVELRCDPISGHTALYWYRQSLGQGLEFLIYFQGNSAPDKSGLPSDRFSAERTGGSVSTLTIQRTQQEDSAVYLCASSFTNGDTEAFFGQGTRLTVV.

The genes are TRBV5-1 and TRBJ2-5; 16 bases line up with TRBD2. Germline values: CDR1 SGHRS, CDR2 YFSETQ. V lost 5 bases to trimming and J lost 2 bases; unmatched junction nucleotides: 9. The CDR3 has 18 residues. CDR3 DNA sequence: TGCGCCAGCAGGACTGGGACTAGCGGGGGGGCAGGGCAAGAGACCCAGTACTTC. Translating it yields CASRTGTSGGAGQETQYF.

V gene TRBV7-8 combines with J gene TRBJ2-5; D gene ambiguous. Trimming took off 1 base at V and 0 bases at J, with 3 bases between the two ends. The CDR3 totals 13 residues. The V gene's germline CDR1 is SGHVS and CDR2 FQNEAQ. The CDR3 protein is CASSLGDQETQYF. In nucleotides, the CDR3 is TGTGCCAGCAGCTTAGGCGACCAAGAGACCCAGTACTTC. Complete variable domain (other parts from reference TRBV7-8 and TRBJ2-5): GAGVSQSPRYKVAKRGQDVALRCDPISGHVSLFWYQQALGQGPEFLTYFQNEAQLDKSGLPSDRFFAERPEGSVSTLKIQRTQQEDSAVYLCASSLGDQETQYFGPGTRLLVL.

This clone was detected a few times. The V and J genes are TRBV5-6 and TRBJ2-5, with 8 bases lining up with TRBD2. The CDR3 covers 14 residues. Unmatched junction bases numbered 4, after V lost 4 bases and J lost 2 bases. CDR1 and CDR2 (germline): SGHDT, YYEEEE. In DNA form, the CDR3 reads TGTGCCAGCAGCCGGGAGGGGGTTCAAGAGACCCAGTACTTC. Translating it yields CASSREGVQETQYF.

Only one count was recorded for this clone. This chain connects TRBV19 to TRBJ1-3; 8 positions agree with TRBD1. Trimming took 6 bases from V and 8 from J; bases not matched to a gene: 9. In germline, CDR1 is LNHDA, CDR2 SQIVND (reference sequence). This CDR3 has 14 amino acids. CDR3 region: CASSPGQGRHTIYF. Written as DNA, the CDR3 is TGTGCCAGTAGCCCTGGACAGGGTCGACACACCATATATTTT.

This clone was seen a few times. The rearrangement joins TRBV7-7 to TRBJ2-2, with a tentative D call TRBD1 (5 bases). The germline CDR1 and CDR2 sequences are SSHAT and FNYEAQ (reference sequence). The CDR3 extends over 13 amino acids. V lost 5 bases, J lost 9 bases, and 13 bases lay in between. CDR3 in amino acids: CASSPTDSRELFF. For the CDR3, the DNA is TGTGCCAGCAGCCCGACAGATTCCCGGGAGCTGTTTTTT.

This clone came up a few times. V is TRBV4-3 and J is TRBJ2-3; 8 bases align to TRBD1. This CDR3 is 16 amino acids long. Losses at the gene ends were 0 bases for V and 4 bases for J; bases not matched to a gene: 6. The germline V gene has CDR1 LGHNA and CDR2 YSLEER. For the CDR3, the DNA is TGCGCCAGCAGCCAAGATGGACAGGGACTGGCAGATACGCAGTATTTT. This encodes CASSQDGQGLADTQYF.